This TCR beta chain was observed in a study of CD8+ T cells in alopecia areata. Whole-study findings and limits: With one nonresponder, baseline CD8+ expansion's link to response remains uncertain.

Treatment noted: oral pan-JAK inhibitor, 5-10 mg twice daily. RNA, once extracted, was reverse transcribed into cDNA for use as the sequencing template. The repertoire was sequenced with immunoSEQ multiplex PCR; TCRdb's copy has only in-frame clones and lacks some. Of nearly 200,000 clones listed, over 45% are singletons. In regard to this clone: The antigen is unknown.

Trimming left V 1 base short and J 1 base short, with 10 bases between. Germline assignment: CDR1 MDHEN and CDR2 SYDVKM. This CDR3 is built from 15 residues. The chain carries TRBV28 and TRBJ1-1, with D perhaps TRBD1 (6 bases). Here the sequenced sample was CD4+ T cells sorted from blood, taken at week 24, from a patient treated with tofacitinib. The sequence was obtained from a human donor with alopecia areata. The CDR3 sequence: CASSLFSGANTEAFF. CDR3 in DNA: TGTGCCAGCAGTTTATTCTCGGGGGCGAACACTGAAGCTTTCTTT.